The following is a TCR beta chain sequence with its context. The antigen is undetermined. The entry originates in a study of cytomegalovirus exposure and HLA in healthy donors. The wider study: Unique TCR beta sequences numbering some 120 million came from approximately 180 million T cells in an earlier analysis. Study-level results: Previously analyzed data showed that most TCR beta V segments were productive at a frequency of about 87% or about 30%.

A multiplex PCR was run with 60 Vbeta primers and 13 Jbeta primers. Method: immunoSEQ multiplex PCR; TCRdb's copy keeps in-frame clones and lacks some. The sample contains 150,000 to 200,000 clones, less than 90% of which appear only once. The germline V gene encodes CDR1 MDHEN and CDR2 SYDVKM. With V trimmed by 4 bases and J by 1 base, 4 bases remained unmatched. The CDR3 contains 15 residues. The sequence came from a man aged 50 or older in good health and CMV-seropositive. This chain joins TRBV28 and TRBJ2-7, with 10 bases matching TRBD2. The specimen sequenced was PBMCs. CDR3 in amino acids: CASSYQAGGSYEQYF. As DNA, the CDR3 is TGTGCCAGCAGTTACCAAGCGGGAGGGTCCTACGAGCAGTACTTC.